The rows below give T cell receptor beta chains drawn from one sample of a study of blood T cell repertoires in COVID-19. Sequenced by immunoSEQ multiplex PCR; TCRdb stores in-frame clones only, minus some. The sample records roughly 670,000 clones, more than 80% being singletons. Sequences were obtained from peripheral blood. These receptors were taken from a woman under 30 with acute or convalescent COVID-19. Each CDR3 is given with its conserved first and last residue. D genes are given only for firm matches. Clone size is given for some rows only: seen once, a few or many times, or a class if the clone is expanded.

TRBV6-5	.	.	TRBJ2-3	TGTGCCAGCAGTTACTCTGTGTCCGGGACTTCCGATACGCAGTATTTT	CASSYSVSGTSDTQYF
TRBV7-9	TRBD1	.	TRBJ2-7	TGTGCCAGCAGCTCTCGGGACAGGGGTCAGTTCGAGCAGTACTTC	CASSSRDRGQFEQYF
TRBV5-4	TRBD2	.	TRBJ2-3	TGTGCCAGCAGCCTACTAGCGGGCGGAACAGATACGCAGTATTTT	CASSLLAGGTDTQYF
TRBV2	.	.	TRBJ1-1	TGTGCCAGCAGTGAAGCGCTCGGGGGGGGAGCTTTCTTT	CASSEALGGGAFF
TRBV9	.	.	TRBJ1-5	TGTGCCAGCAGCGTCTCAGGGGCCCGGGGGGGGCCCCAGCATTTT	CASSVSGARGGPQHF
TRBV3-1/TRBV3-2	TRBD1	.	TRBJ1-1	TGTGCCAGCAGCGTGCACAGGGGGCTGAGCACTGAAGCTTTCTTT	CASSVHRGLSTEAFF
TRBV5-1	.	.	TRBJ1-1	TGCGCCAGCAGCCGGAGCAGGGGCACTGAAGCTTTCTTT	CASSRSRGTEAFF
TRBV5-1	TRBD2	.	TRBJ2-1	TGCGCCAGCAGTACACCCCCGGGACTAGCGGGGGGCCGCTCCTACAATGAGCAGTTCTTC	CASSTPPGLAGGRSYNEQFF
TRBV5-6	.	.	TRBJ1-2	TGTGCCAGCAGCTTGGCCTCGACAGCGTCGAACTATGGCTACACCTTC	CASSLASTASNYGYTF
TRBV4-3	.	.	TRBJ1-5	TGCGCCAGCAGCCAAGACATTGGGGGGGGCAATCAGCCCCAGCATTTT	CASSQDIGGGNQPQHF
TRBV24-1	.	once	TRBJ2-5	TGTGCCAGCAGCTCGGGGGAAAAAGAGACCCAGTACTTC	CASSSGEKETQYF
TRBV5-1	TRBD1	.	TRBJ2-7	TGCGCCAGCAGCCACAGGGGCATGGGCTACGAGCAGTACTTC	CASSHRGMGYEQYF
TRBV25-1	.	.	TRBJ1-1	TGTGCCAGCAGCGGTTTTAACACTGAAGCTTTCTTT	CASSGFNTEAFF
TRBV6-5	.	.	TRBJ1-1	TGTGCCAGCAGGACTGATCGTGCGAGTGGAGCTTTCTTT	CASRTDRASGAFF
TRBV7-7	.	.	TRBJ2-5	TGTGCCAGCAGCCAGATCAGCAGGGGCCGGGAGACCCAGTACTTC	CASSQISRGRETQYF
TRBV27	.	.	TRBJ1-2	TGTGCCAGCGGATCTCAGGGAACCAACTATGGCTACACCTTC	CASGSQGTNYGYTF
TRBV27	.	.	TRBJ1-2	TGTGCCAGCAGTTTATCCCAAGTTGGGGCTCGAGGTGGCTACACCTTC	CASSLSQVGARGGYTF
TRBV7-2	TRBD1	.	TRBJ1-3	TGTGCCAGCAGCTTAAGGACAGGGGGGCTTACAGGAAACACCATATATTTT	CASSLRTGGLTGNTIYF
TRBV5-1	.	.	TRBJ1-6	TGCGCCAGCAGCGGGGAGGGACAAACGAATAATTCACCCCTCCACTTT	CASSGEGQTNNSPLHF
TRBV5-6	TRBD1	once	TRBJ1-2	TGTGCCAGCAGCTTGAGAGGGGGCAATGGCTACACCTTC	CASSLRGGNGYTF
TRBV6-5	.	.	TRBJ1-1	TGTGCCAGCAGCAATGGGCTCGCGAACACTGAAGCTTTCTTT	CASSNGLANTEAFF
TRBV2	.	.	TRBJ1-2	TGTGCCACGACAGAGATTCCATCTAACTATGGCTACACCTTC	CATTEIPSNYGYTF
TRBV7-6	TRBD2	.	TRBJ2-7	TGTGCCAGCAGCTTAGCCCCAGCGGGGGCGGACGAGCAGTACTTC	CASSLAPAGADEQYF
TRBV3-1/TRBV3-2	TRBD1	.	TRBJ1-5	TGTGCCAGCAGCCCCGGACAGGGACATCAGCCCCAGCATTTT	CASSPGQGHQPQHF
TRBV9	.	.	TRBJ1-1	TGTGCCAGCAGCTCGGGTGGCCCTGAAGCTTTCTTT	CASSSGGPEAFF
TRBV6-6	.	.	TRBJ2-6	TGTGCCAGCAGTTGGGACACCTACTCTGGGGCCAACGTCCTGACTTTC	CASSWDTYSGANVLTF
TRBV6-1	.	many	TRBJ2-6	TGTGCCAGCAGTGATAAGGGAGCTGGGGCCAACGTCCTGACTTTC	CASSDKGAGANVLTF